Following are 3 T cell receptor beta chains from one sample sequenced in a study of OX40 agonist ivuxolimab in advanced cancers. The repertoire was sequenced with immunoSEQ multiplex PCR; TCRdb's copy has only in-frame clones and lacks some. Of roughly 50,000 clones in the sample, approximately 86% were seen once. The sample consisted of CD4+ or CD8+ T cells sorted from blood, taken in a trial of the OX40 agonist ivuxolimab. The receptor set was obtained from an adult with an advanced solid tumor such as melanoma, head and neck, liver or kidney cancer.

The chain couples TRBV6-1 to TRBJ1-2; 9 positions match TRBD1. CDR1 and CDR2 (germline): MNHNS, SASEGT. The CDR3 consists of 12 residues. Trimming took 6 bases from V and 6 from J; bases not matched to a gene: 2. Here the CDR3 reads CASRRTGDGYTF. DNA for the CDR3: TGTGCCAGCAGGAGGACAGGGGATGGCTACACCTTC.

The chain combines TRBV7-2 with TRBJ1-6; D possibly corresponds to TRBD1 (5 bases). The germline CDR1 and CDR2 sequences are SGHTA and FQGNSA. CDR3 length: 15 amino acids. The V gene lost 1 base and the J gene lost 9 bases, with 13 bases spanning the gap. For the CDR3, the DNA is TGTGCCAGCAGCTTAGTGGGGGGTAGCGCTTCACCCCTCCACTTT. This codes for CASSLVGGSASPLHF.

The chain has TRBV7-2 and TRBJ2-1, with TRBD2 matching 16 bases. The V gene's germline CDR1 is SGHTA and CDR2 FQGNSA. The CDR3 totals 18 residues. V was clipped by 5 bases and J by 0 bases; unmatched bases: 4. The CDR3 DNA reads TGTGCCAGCAGCGCGGGACTAGCGGGGGGGCTCTCCTACAATGAGCAGTTCTTC. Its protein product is CASSAGLAGGLSYNEQFF. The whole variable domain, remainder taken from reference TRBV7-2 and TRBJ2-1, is GAGVSQSPSNKVTEKGKDVELRCDPISGHTALYWYRQSLGQGLEFLIYFQGNSAPDKSGLPSDRFSAERTGGSVSTLTIQRTQQEDSAVYLCASSAGLAGGLSYNEQFFGPGTRLTVL.